The rows below give T cell receptor beta chains drawn from one sample of a study of blood T cell repertoires in COVID-19. Produced via immunoSEQ multiplex PCR; TCRdb's table is partial and in-frame only. Altogether 300,000 to 500,000 clones are present, roughly 90% being singletons, with the ten largest covering 0.9% to 1%. The source material was PBMCs or T cells enriched from blood (not recorded which). The source of these receptors is a woman in her thirties with acute COVID-19. Both conserved end residues are part of each CDR3. Each record gives: clone size, D gene, V gene, J gene, CDR3 protein, CDR3 DNA. The D gene is left open where the match is weak. Some rows mark clone size as missing; the rest say once, few, many or name a class of expanded clone.

clone_size: .; d_call: TRBD2; v_call: TRBV3-1/TRBV3-2; j_call: TRBJ2-3; cdr3_aa: CASSPGSAGGITDTQYF; cdr3_nt: TGTGCCAGCAGTCCAGGGTCTGCGGGGGGGATCACAGATACGCAGTATTTT
clone_size: .; d_call: .; v_call: TRBV24-1; j_call: TRBJ2-3; cdr3_aa: CATSDWGPGTDTQYF; cdr3_nt: TGTGCCACCAGTGATTGGGGCCCTGGCACAGATACGCAGTATTTT
clone_size: .; d_call: .; v_call: TRBV24-1; j_call: TRBJ2-1; cdr3_aa: CATSDLVPSSYNEQFF; cdr3_nt: TGTGCCACCAGTGATTTGGTTCCGAGCTCCTACAATGAGCAGTTCTTC
clone_size: .; d_call: .; v_call: TRBV6-2/TRBV6-3; j_call: TRBJ2-7; cdr3_aa: CASSYNRAGYEQYF; cdr3_nt: TGTGCCAGCAGTTATAATAGAGCGGGCTACGAGCAGTACTTC
clone_size: once; d_call: .; v_call: TRBV6-2/TRBV6-3; j_call: TRBJ1-1; cdr3_aa: CASSSDSRSTEAFF; cdr3_nt: TGTGCCAGCAGTTCCGACAGCAGGTCCACTGAAGCTTTCTTT
clone_size: .; d_call: TRBD1; v_call: TRBV5-1; j_call: TRBJ2-7; cdr3_aa: CASSLEGAGYEQYF; cdr3_nt: TGCGCCAGCAGCTTGGAGGGGGCGGGCTACGAGCAGTACTTC
clone_size: .; d_call: TRBD1; v_call: TRBV27; j_call: TRBJ2-7; cdr3_aa: CASSLDGDRGRLRYEQYF; cdr3_nt: TGTGCCAGCAGTTTAGACGGGGACAGGGGAAGACTACGCTACGAGCAGTACTTC
clone_size: once; d_call: TRBD1; v_call: TRBV7-9; j_call: TRBJ2-7; cdr3_aa: CASSVYPNRGHEQYF; cdr3_nt: TGTGCCAGCAGCGTCTACCCCAACAGGGGACACGAGCAGTACTTC
clone_size: .; d_call: TRBD1; v_call: TRBV6-5; j_call: TRBJ1-1; cdr3_aa: CASWGTGDFTEAFF; cdr3_nt: TGTGCCAGCTGGGGTACAGGGGATTTTACTGAAGCTTTCTTT
clone_size: .; d_call: TRBD1; v_call: TRBV7-2; j_call: TRBJ1-4; cdr3_aa: CASSLVAGGNEKLFF; cdr3_nt: TGTGCCAGCAGCTTAGTGGCAGGGGGAAATGAAAAACTGTTTTTT
clone_size: .; d_call: .; v_call: TRBV2; j_call: TRBJ2-5; cdr3_aa: CASSSGLAAKETQYF; cdr3_nt: TGTGCCAGCAGTAGTGGGCTAGCTGCCAAGGAGACCCAGTACTTC
clone_size: .; d_call: TRBD1; v_call: TRBV4-3; j_call: TRBJ1-1; cdr3_aa: CASSLGTALGTEAFF; cdr3_nt: TGCGCCAGCAGTCTAGGGACAGCCTTAGGCACTGAAGCTTTCTTT
clone_size: .; d_call: TRBD1; v_call: TRBV7-3; j_call: TRBJ2-3; cdr3_aa: CASSLQGGTDTQYF; cdr3_nt: TGTGCCAGCAGCTTACAGGGGGGCACAGATACGCAGTATTTT
clone_size: .; d_call: TRBD2; v_call: TRBV7-9; j_call: TRBJ2-2; cdr3_aa: CASSGTSAGELFF; cdr3_nt: TGTGCCAGCAGCGGGACTAGCGCCGGGGAGCTGTTTTTT
clone_size: .; d_call: TRBD2; v_call: TRBV5-1; j_call: TRBJ2-1; cdr3_aa: CASSLGTSAYYNEQFF; cdr3_nt: TGCGCCAGCAGCCTCGGGACTAGCGCATACTACAATGAGCAGTTCTTC
clone_size: .; d_call: TRBD1; v_call: TRBV9; j_call: TRBJ2-2; cdr3_aa: CASSPGTGKNTGELFF; cdr3_nt: TGTGCCAGCAGCCCCGGGACAGGGAAAAACACCGGGGAGCTGTTTTTT
clone_size: .; d_call: TRBD1; v_call: TRBV2; j_call: TRBJ1-4; cdr3_aa: CASSSRDRKKLFF; cdr3_nt: TGTGCCAGCAGCAGCCGGGACAGAAAAAAACTGTTTTTT
clone_size: few; d_call: .; v_call: TRBV19; j_call: TRBJ2-7; cdr3_aa: CASSNIGRALSYEQYF; cdr3_nt: TGTGCCAGTAGTAACATCGGGAGAGCCCTTTCCTACGAGCAGTACTTC
clone_size: .; d_call: TRBD2; v_call: TRBV11-2; j_call: TRBJ2-7; cdr3_aa: CASSLDSGKRGGEQYF; cdr3_nt: TGTGCCAGCAGCTTAGATAGTGGGAAGCGGGGGGGCGAGCAGTACTTC
clone_size: .; d_call: .; v_call: TRBV27; j_call: TRBJ1-6; cdr3_aa: CASRLGGGYNSPLHF; cdr3_nt: TGTGCCAGCAGGCTCGGGGGAGGCTATAATTCACCCCTCCACTTT
clone_size: .; d_call: TRBD1; v_call: TRBV10-1; j_call: TRBJ1-5; cdr3_aa: CASSESPGQGATQPQHF; cdr3_nt: TGCGCCAGCAGTGAGTCACCGGGACAGGGGGCAACACAGCCCCAGCATTTT
clone_size: .; d_call: TRBD1; v_call: TRBV12-3/TRBV12-4; j_call: TRBJ1-5; cdr3_aa: CASSGQGFQPQHF; cdr3_nt: TGTGCCAGCAGCGGACAGGGTTTTCAGCCCCAGCATTTT
clone_size: .; d_call: .; v_call: TRBV7-9; j_call: TRBJ1-6; cdr3_aa: CASSFREEGSPLHF; cdr3_nt: TGTGCCAGCAGCTTCAGGGAGGAGGGTTCACCCCTCCACTTT
clone_size: .; d_call: TRBD1; v_call: TRBV15; j_call: TRBJ1-2; cdr3_aa: CATSGRWDRGGYTF; cdr3_nt: TGTGCCACCAGCGGCCGGTGGGACAGGGGTGGCTACACCTTC
clone_size: .; d_call: TRBD2; v_call: TRBV7-3; j_call: TRBJ2-3; cdr3_aa: CASSSRAGESTDTQYF; cdr3_nt: TGTGCCAGCAGCTCCAGGGCGGGGGAAAGCACAGATACGCAGTATTTT
clone_size: .; d_call: TRBD1; v_call: TRBV24-1; j_call: TRBJ2-7; cdr3_aa: CATSDPGTGIYEQYF; cdr3_nt: TGTGCCACCAGTGACCCCGGGACAGGTATATACGAGCAGTACTTC
clone_size: once; d_call: .; v_call: TRBV19; j_call: TRBJ2-1; cdr3_aa: CASSLQGNNEQFF; cdr3_nt: TGTGCCAGTAGTCTACAGGGCAACAATGAGCAGTTCTTC
clone_size: .; d_call: .; v_call: TRBV6-5; j_call: TRBJ1-6; cdr3_aa: CASSKEYNSPLHF; cdr3_nt: TGTGCCAGCAGTAAGGAGTATAATTCACCCCTCCACTTT
clone_size: .; d_call: TRBD1; v_call: TRBV7-6; j_call: TRBJ2-2; cdr3_aa: CASSPTGGGTGELFF; cdr3_nt: TGTGCCAGCAGCCCGACAGGGGGAGGGACCGGGGAGCTGTTTTTT
clone_size: .; d_call: TRBD1; v_call: TRBV10-3; j_call: TRBJ2-1; cdr3_aa: CAISESQGVDEQFF; cdr3_nt: TGTGCCATCAGTGAGTCACAGGGGGTCGATGAGCAGTTCTTC
clone_size: .; d_call: TRBD2; v_call: TRBV14; j_call: TRBJ2-7; cdr3_aa: CASSRPGLEDEQYF; cdr3_nt: TGTGCCAGCAGCCGCCCGGGACTAGAAGACGAGCAGTACTTC
clone_size: .; d_call: TRBD2; v_call: TRBV25-1; j_call: TRBJ2-3; cdr3_aa: CASGTSGGTDTQYF; cdr3_nt: TGTGCCAGCGGGACTAGCGGGGGCACAGATACGCAGTATTTT
clone_size: .; d_call: .; v_call: TRBV24-1; j_call: TRBJ2-3; cdr3_aa: CATTGDTQYF; cdr3_nt: TGTGCCACCACAGGGGATACGCAGTATTTT
clone_size: .; d_call: TRBD2; v_call: TRBV4-1; j_call: TRBJ2-7; cdr3_aa: CASSQGAGGDYEQYF; cdr3_nt: TGCGCCAGCAGCCAGGGAGCGGGGGGGGACTACGAGCAGTACTTC
clone_size: .; d_call: TRBD1; v_call: TRBV9; j_call: TRBJ1-3; cdr3_aa: CASSGGQVFSGNTIYF; cdr3_nt: TGTGCCAGCAGCGGGGGACAGGTGTTCTCTGGAAACACCATATATTTT
clone_size: .; d_call: TRBD2; v_call: TRBV7-2; j_call: TRBJ2-3; cdr3_aa: CASSANLAVSTDTQYF; cdr3_nt: TGTGCCAGCAGCGCTAATCTAGCGGTTAGCACAGATACGCAGTATTTT
clone_size: .; d_call: .; v_call: TRBV7-9; j_call: TRBJ1-2; cdr3_aa: CASSLEGPAPYGYTF; cdr3_nt: TGTGCCAGCAGCTTAGAGGGGCCCGCCCCGTATGGCTACACCTTC
clone_size: .; d_call: TRBD1; v_call: TRBV5-6; j_call: TRBJ1-1; cdr3_aa: CASHGTGGNTEAFF; cdr3_nt: TGTGCCAGCCACGGGACAGGGGGGAACACTGAAGCTTTCTTT
clone_size: .; d_call: .; v_call: TRBV12-3/TRBV12-4; j_call: TRBJ2-7; cdr3_aa: CASSPDSSYEQYF; cdr3_nt: TGTGCCAGCAGCCCGGACAGCTCCTACGAGCAGTACTTC
clone_size: .; d_call: .; v_call: TRBV6-5; j_call: TRBJ1-5; cdr3_aa: CASIGRRLDQPQHF; cdr3_nt: TGTGCCAGCATTGGCCGCCGTTTGGATCAGCCCCAGCATTTT
clone_size: .; d_call: .; v_call: TRBV20-1; j_call: TRBJ1-1; cdr3_aa: CSASDSGSTEAFF; cdr3_nt: TGCAGTGCTAGTGACAGCGGGAGCACTGAAGCTTTCTTT
clone_size: .; d_call: .; v_call: TRBV4-3; j_call: TRBJ2-7; cdr3_aa: CASSQASLGQDEQYF; cdr3_nt: TGCGCCAGCAGCCAAGCTAGCCTAGGGCAGGACGAGCAGTACTTC
clone_size: once; d_call: TRBD2; v_call: TRBV3-1/TRBV3-2; j_call: TRBJ2-1; cdr3_aa: CASSDEPGLAANEQFF; cdr3_nt: TGTGCCAGCAGCGACGAACCGGGACTAGCGGCAAATGAGCAGTTCTTC
clone_size: .; d_call: .; v_call: TRBV27; j_call: TRBJ1-1; cdr3_aa: CASSFRGGVDTEAFF; cdr3_nt: TGTGCCAGCAGTTTCAGAGGGGGGGTTGACACTGAAGCTTTCTTT
clone_size: .; d_call: .; v_call: TRBV12-5; j_call: TRBJ2-2; cdr3_aa: CASGIDLLAGELFF; cdr3_nt: TGTGCTAGTGGTATTGACTTACTCGCCGGGGAGCTGTTTTTT
clone_size: .; d_call: TRBD2; v_call: TRBV5-1; j_call: TRBJ2-3; cdr3_aa: CASRLAGFTDTQYF; cdr3_nt: TGCGCCAGTCGACTAGCGGGATTCACAGATACGCAGTATTTT